This is a list of T cell receptor beta chains from one sample in a study of blood T cell repertoires in COVID-19. Profiling relied on immunoSEQ multiplex PCR, and the TCRdb table lists in-frame clones only, not all of them. The sample yields about 310,000 clones, around 90% seen once. Sequencing input: peripheral blood. The receptors come from a woman aged 40-49 years with COVID-19, enrolled during active disease. The CDR3 runs from the conserved cysteine through the conserved F or W. D genes are given only for firm matches. A clone size is listed for some rows: how often the clone was seen (once, few, many), or a class if it is expanded.

j_call: TRBJ1-4
clone_size: few
d_call: TRBD1
v_call: TRBV28
cdr3_nt: TGTGCCAGCAGTTCGCAGGGGGCTAATGAAAAACTGTTTTTT
cdr3_aa: CASSSQGANEKLFF

j_call: TRBJ2-2
clone_size: once
d_call: TRBD1
v_call: TRBV19
cdr3_nt: TGTGCCAGTAGCGGACAGGGGGCGATCACCGGGGAGCTGTTTTTT
cdr3_aa: CASSGQGAITGELFF

j_call: TRBJ2-7
clone_size: -
d_call: -
v_call: TRBV6-5
cdr3_nt: TGTGCCAGCGGCCGGGGGGCATACGAGCAGTACTTC
cdr3_aa: CASGRGAYEQYF

j_call: TRBJ2-7
clone_size: -
d_call: -
v_call: TRBV5-8
cdr3_nt: TGTGCCAGCAGCTTGGGGGTGTGGGGGCAGAAGTCCTACGAGCAGTACTTC
cdr3_aa: CASSLGVWGQKSYEQYF

j_call: TRBJ2-1
clone_size: -
d_call: -
v_call: TRBV5-1
cdr3_nt: TGCGCCAGCAGCTTGTTTGTGGAGGCCCGCGAGCAGTTCTTC
cdr3_aa: CASSLFVEAREQFF

j_call: TRBJ2-1
clone_size: -
d_call: TRBD1
v_call: TRBV7-3
cdr3_nt: TGTGCCAGCAGCCCGGGACCACCCTTACAGGGGGGTGAGCAGTTCTTC
cdr3_aa: CASSPGPPLQGGEQFF

j_call: TRBJ2-2
clone_size: once
d_call: -
v_call: TRBV5-4
cdr3_nt: TGTGCCAGCAGCCCCAGGACTGGCCTTAACACCGGGGAGCTGTTTTTT
cdr3_aa: CASSPRTGLNTGELFF

j_call: TRBJ1-5
clone_size: few
d_call: -
v_call: TRBV27
cdr3_nt: TGTGCCAGCAGTTTATCGAGTGAGAGAAATCAGCCCCAGCATTTT
cdr3_aa: CASSLSSERNQPQHF

j_call: TRBJ1-6
clone_size: few
d_call: -
v_call: TRBV28
cdr3_nt: TGTGCCAGCAGTCTCACGGGATCTCTCACGCATAATTCACCCCTCCACTTT
cdr3_aa: CASSLTGSLTHNSPLHF

j_call: TRBJ2-6
clone_size: -
d_call: TRBD1
v_call: TRBV7-3
cdr3_nt: TGTGCCAGCAGCCAGGGGGCGGGTGGGGCCAACGTCCTGACTTTC
cdr3_aa: CASSQGAGGANVLTF

j_call: TRBJ1-2
clone_size: once
d_call: TRBD1
v_call: TRBV6-2/TRBV6-3
cdr3_nt: TGTGCCAGCAGTTCCCAGGGGGCCATTGGCTACACCTTC
cdr3_aa: CASSSQGAIGYTF

j_call: TRBJ1-5
clone_size: -
d_call: -
v_call: TRBV7-2
cdr3_nt: TGTGCCAGCAGCTTAGAGACAGGCGATCAGCCCCAGCATTTT
cdr3_aa: CASSLETGDQPQHF

j_call: TRBJ2-1
clone_size: -
d_call: TRBD2
v_call: TRBV30
cdr3_nt: TGTGCCTGGAGTGTACTGGGGGGGAATGAGCAGTTCTTC
cdr3_aa: CAWSVLGGNEQFF

j_call: TRBJ1-2
clone_size: -
d_call: -
v_call: TRBV7-2
cdr3_nt: TGTGCCAGCAGCCCAAGCAGGAAGTACGGCTACACCTTC
cdr3_aa: CASSPSRKYGYTF

j_call: TRBJ1-1
clone_size: -
d_call: TRBD1
v_call: TRBV7-3
cdr3_nt: TGTGCCAGCAGCTTTGGGGACAGGGGGCATCCTTTCTTT
cdr3_aa: CASSFGDRGHPFF

j_call: TRBJ2-2
clone_size: -
d_call: -
v_call: TRBV7-9
cdr3_nt: TGTGCCAGCAGCGATAAACAGTCAGCCCCGAACACCGGGGAGCTGTTTTTT
cdr3_aa: CASSDKQSAPNTGELFF

j_call: TRBJ1-6
clone_size: -
d_call: TRBD1
v_call: TRBV6-4
cdr3_nt: TGTGCCAGCAGTGACCAGACAGGGGGGAATTCACCCCTCCACTTT
cdr3_aa: CASSDQTGGNSPLHF

j_call: TRBJ2-5
clone_size: -
d_call: -
v_call: TRBV4-3
cdr3_nt: TGCGCCAGCAGCCGTAGACTAGGCACGTACCAAGAGACCCAGTACTTC
cdr3_aa: CASSRRLGTYQETQYF

j_call: TRBJ1-6
clone_size: -
d_call: -
v_call: TRBV4-1
cdr3_nt: TGCGCCAGCAGCCAGGACAAGATTAATTCACCCCTCCACTTT
cdr3_aa: CASSQDKINSPLHF

j_call: TRBJ1-5
clone_size: -
d_call: -
v_call: TRBV28
cdr3_nt: TGTGCCAGCAGTTTTGGGGGCCAGCCCCAGCATTTT
cdr3_aa: CASSFGGQPQHF

j_call: TRBJ2-7
clone_size: -
d_call: -
v_call: TRBV3-1/TRBV3-2
cdr3_nt: TGTGCCAGCAGCCAAGGAATGGGAATCGGGACTCCCTACGAGCAGTACTTC
cdr3_aa: CASSQGMGIGTPYEQYF

j_call: TRBJ1-4
clone_size: once
d_call: -
v_call: TRBV5-1
cdr3_nt: TGCGCCAGCAGCTGGCGGGACTCTCCGTCTGGGAAACTGTTTTTT
cdr3_aa: CASSWRDSPSGKLFF

j_call: TRBJ1-1
clone_size: -
d_call: TRBD1
v_call: TRBV18
cdr3_nt: TGTGCCAGCTCACCATATGGACAGGGGAAAAACACTGAAGCTTTCTTT
cdr3_aa: CASSPYGQGKNTEAFF

j_call: TRBJ2-2
clone_size: -
d_call: TRBD2
v_call: TRBV5-8
cdr3_nt: TGTGCCAGCAGCCCGGGACTAGCGGAAACCGGGGAGCTGTTTTTT
cdr3_aa: CASSPGLAETGELFF

j_call: TRBJ2-5
clone_size: -
d_call: -
v_call: TRBV15
cdr3_nt: TGTGCCACCAGCAGAGAAAGGGGTTCCCAAGAGACCCAGTACTTC
cdr3_aa: CATSRERGSQETQYF

j_call: TRBJ2-1
clone_size: -
d_call: -
v_call: TRBV5-4
cdr3_nt: TGTGCCAGCAGCCGAGGGATTCCGCACAATGAGCAGTTCTTC
cdr3_aa: CASSRGIPHNEQFF

j_call: TRBJ2-1
clone_size: -
d_call: -
v_call: TRBV9
cdr3_nt: TGTGCCAGCAGCCCCCCCGGCGGGAATGAGCAGTTCTTC
cdr3_aa: CASSPPGGNEQFF

j_call: TRBJ1-4
clone_size: -
d_call: -
v_call: TRBV7-9
cdr3_nt: TGTGCCAGTGAGGGGGTTAATGAAAAACTGTTTTTT
cdr3_aa: CASEGVNEKLFF

j_call: TRBJ2-3
clone_size: -
d_call: TRBD2
v_call: TRBV27
cdr3_nt: TGTGCCAGCAGTTTATTAGCGGGGGGGCCGGGAACAGATACGCAGTATTTT
cdr3_aa: CASSLLAGGPGTDTQYF

j_call: TRBJ1-4
clone_size: -
d_call: -
v_call: TRBV28
cdr3_nt: TGTGCCAGCAGAACCACGGGTTCTAATGAAAAACTGTTTTTT
cdr3_aa: CASRTTGSNEKLFF

j_call: TRBJ1-1
clone_size: once
d_call: -
v_call: TRBV4-3
cdr3_nt: TGCGCCAGCAGCCAAGATGGGGGGTTGACTGAAGCTTTCTTT
cdr3_aa: CASSQDGGLTEAFF

j_call: TRBJ1-1
clone_size: -
d_call: TRBD1
v_call: TRBV28
cdr3_nt: TGTGCCAGCAGCATACAGGGGTTCACTGAAGCTTTCTTT
cdr3_aa: CASSIQGFTEAFF

j_call: TRBJ1-1
clone_size: -
d_call: -
v_call: TRBV10-3
cdr3_nt: TGTGCCATCAGCGGACATACGAACACTGAAGCTTTCTTT
cdr3_aa: CAISGHTNTEAFF

j_call: TRBJ2-4
clone_size: -
d_call: TRBD2
v_call: TRBV15
cdr3_nt: TGTGCCACCAGCAGCTCTCCGGGACTAGCGGCGCTAGCCAAAAACATTCAGTACTTC
cdr3_aa: CATSSSPGLAALAKNIQYF

j_call: TRBJ2-7
clone_size: -
d_call: TRBD1
v_call: TRBV23-1
cdr3_nt: TGCGCCAGCAGTCAATCGACAGGGCCCTCCTACGAGCAGTACTTC
cdr3_aa: CASSQSTGPSYEQYF

j_call: TRBJ1-2
clone_size: -
d_call: TRBD1
v_call: TRBV27
cdr3_nt: TGTGCCAGCAGTCGACAGGGGGTGGGGGGCTACACCTTC
cdr3_aa: CASSRQGVGGYTF

j_call: TRBJ2-5
clone_size: -
d_call: TRBD2
v_call: TRBV9
cdr3_nt: TGTGCCAGCAGCGTCAGCCCAGCGGGATCCCAAGAGACCCAGTACTTC
cdr3_aa: CASSVSPAGSQETQYF

j_call: TRBJ2-3
clone_size: once
d_call: TRBD2
v_call: TRBV19
cdr3_nt: TGTGCCAGTAGCCACCTCCCGGGACTAGCGGGGTCAGATACGCAGTATTTT
cdr3_aa: CASSHLPGLAGSDTQYF

j_call: TRBJ2-1
clone_size: -
d_call: TRBD2
v_call: TRBV7-2
cdr3_nt: TGTGCCAGCAGCGCGGGGGGGCGCTCCTACAATGAGCAGTTCTTC
cdr3_aa: CASSAGGRSYNEQFF

j_call: TRBJ1-4
clone_size: -
d_call: -
v_call: TRBV5-1
cdr3_nt: -
cdr3_aa: CASSFGPGVEDEKLFF

j_call: TRBJ1-2
clone_size: once
d_call: -
v_call: TRBV29-1
cdr3_nt: TGCAGCGTTGAATTGTGGGGGCTGCACCCCCTATTTAACTATGGCTACACCTTC
cdr3_aa: CSVELWGLHPLFNYGYTF

j_call: TRBJ1-1
clone_size: -
d_call: TRBD1
v_call: TRBV3-1/TRBV3-2
cdr3_nt: TGTGCCAGCAGCCAACTAGACAGGGGGACTGAAGCTTTCTTT
cdr3_aa: CASSQLDRGTEAFF

j_call: TRBJ1-2
clone_size: few
d_call: -
v_call: TRBV6-1
cdr3_nt: TGTGCCAGCAGTGAACTCCCCAGGGGCGAAGGCTACACCTTC
cdr3_aa: CASSELPRGEGYTF

j_call: TRBJ1-4
clone_size: -
d_call: -
v_call: TRBV11-3
cdr3_nt: TGTGCCAGCAGCTTTGAGGAGAGGACAACTAATGAAAAACTGTTTTTT
cdr3_aa: CASSFEERTTNEKLFF

j_call: TRBJ1-1
clone_size: -
d_call: TRBD1
v_call: TRBV6-5
cdr3_nt: TGTGCCAGCAGTTATTCCGGGACAGGGGCGAGCGCTGAAGCTTTCTTT
cdr3_aa: CASSYSGTGASAEAFF

j_call: TRBJ2-6
clone_size: -
d_call: TRBD2
v_call: TRBV27
cdr3_nt: TGTGCCAGCAGTCCTAACCCCGGGGGGTCCGGGGCCAACGTCCTGACTTTC
cdr3_aa: CASSPNPGGSGANVLTF

j_call: TRBJ1-6
clone_size: -
d_call: -
v_call: TRBV2
cdr3_nt: TGTGCCAGAAGCCGGCCGGGGGGAAGGGATTCACCCCTCCACTTT
cdr3_aa: CARSRPGGRDSPLHF

j_call: TRBJ2-7
clone_size: -
d_call: TRBD2
v_call: TRBV5-6
cdr3_nt: TGTGCCAGCAGCCCAGGACTAGTCCCCTACGAGCAGTACTTC
cdr3_aa: CASSPGLVPYEQYF

j_call: TRBJ1-2
clone_size: -
d_call: TRBD1
v_call: TRBV5-3
cdr3_nt: TGTGCCAGAAGCTTGGGACAGGGGGGCTATGGCTACACCTTC
cdr3_aa: CARSLGQGGYGYTF

j_call: TRBJ1-1
clone_size: -
d_call: TRBD1
v_call: TRBV3-1/TRBV3-2
cdr3_nt: TGTGCCAGCAGCCCCGGGACAGGGCTCACTGAAGCTTTCTTT
cdr3_aa: CASSPGTGLTEAFF

j_call: TRBJ2-5
clone_size: -
d_call: -
v_call: TRBV5-1
cdr3_nt: TGCGCCAGCAGCGTCTTACAGGGTGGGGCGGAGACCCAGTACTTC
cdr3_aa: CASSVLQGGAETQYF

j_call: TRBJ2-1
clone_size: -
d_call: TRBD2
v_call: TRBV11-3
cdr3_nt: TGTGCCAGCAGCTTAAGACTAGCGACCTACAATGAGCAGTTCTTC
cdr3_aa: CASSLRLATYNEQFF

j_call: TRBJ1-1
clone_size: -
d_call: -
v_call: TRBV28
cdr3_nt: TGTGCCAGCAGTTTCGGTATGGGAGAAGAGGCTGAAGCTTTCTTT
cdr3_aa: CASSFGMGEEAEAFF

j_call: TRBJ1-5
clone_size: -
d_call: TRBD1
v_call: TRBV18
cdr3_nt: TGTGCCAGCTCAGGTTCAGGGGGTGGTAATCAGCCCCAGCATTTT
cdr3_aa: CASSGSGGGNQPQHF

j_call: TRBJ2-1
clone_size: -
d_call: -
v_call: TRBV7-8
cdr3_nt: TGTGCCAGCAGCGAGGGAAGCAGCTCCTACAATGAGCAGTTCTTC
cdr3_aa: CASSEGSSSYNEQFF

j_call: TRBJ2-1
clone_size: -
d_call: TRBD1
v_call: TRBV6-5
cdr3_nt: TGTGCCAGCAGTTTAACAGGGGGATACAATGAGCAGTTCTTC
cdr3_aa: CASSLTGGYNEQFF

j_call: TRBJ2-2
clone_size: -
d_call: -
v_call: TRBV5-5
cdr3_nt: TGTGCCAGCAGCTGGAACAGGGGACTGAACACCGGGGAGCTGTTTTTT
cdr3_aa: CASSWNRGLNTGELFF